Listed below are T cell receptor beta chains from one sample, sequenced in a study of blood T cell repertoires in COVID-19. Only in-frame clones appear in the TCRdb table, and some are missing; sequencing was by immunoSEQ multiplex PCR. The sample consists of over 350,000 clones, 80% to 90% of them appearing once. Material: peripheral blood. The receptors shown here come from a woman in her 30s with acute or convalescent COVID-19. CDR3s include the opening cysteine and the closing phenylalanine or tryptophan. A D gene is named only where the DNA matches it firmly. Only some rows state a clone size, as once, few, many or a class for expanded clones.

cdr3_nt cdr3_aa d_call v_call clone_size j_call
TGTGCCAGCAGCTTAAGAACAGGAGACTCTGGAAACACCATATATTTT CASSLRTGDSGNTIYF - TRBV11-2 - TRBJ1-3
TGTGCCAGCTCACCTCAACTAAAAGAGACCCAGTACTTC CASSPQLKETQYF - TRBV18 - TRBJ2-5
TGTGCCAGCGGGGTGAGCGGGGGGGCCGCAGATACGCAGTATTTT CASGVSGGAADTQYF TRBD2 TRBV9 - TRBJ2-3
TGCGCCAGCAGCCAAGAACGGGGGAGATACGAAAAACTGTTTTTT CASSQERGRYEKLFF - TRBV4-1 - TRBJ1-4
TGTGCCAGCAGTGAAACGAGGCTTGCCACAGATACGCAGTATTTT CASSETRLATDTQYF - TRBV2 - TRBJ2-3
TGTGCCAGCAGATGGACTTTGGCAGCTGGTGCTTTCTTT CASRWTLAAGAFF - TRBV12-3/TRBV12-4 - TRBJ1-1
TGTGCCAGCAGCTTAGAGTTAGCGGGGCAGCCAGATACGCAGTATTTT CASSLELAGQPDTQYF TRBD2 TRBV7-8 once TRBJ2-3
TGTGCCAGCAGCTTAGGTATAGGGGGGGCACCCCTCCACTTT CASSLGIGGAPLHF - TRBV11-2 - TRBJ1-6
TGTGCCAGCAGAGCGATGACAGAAATGAACACTGAAGCTTTCTTT CASRAMTEMNTEAFF - TRBV2 - TRBJ1-1
TGCGCCAGCAGCTCCGTAGTATCGGGACAGGGGGCGTCCAATGAGCAGTTCTTC CASSSVVSGQGASNEQFF TRBD1 TRBV5-1 - TRBJ2-1
TGTGCCAGCAGCTTAGGACAGGGGCTTAGCAATCAGCCCCAGCATTTT CASSLGQGLSNQPQHF TRBD1 TRBV7-6 - TRBJ1-5
TGTGCCAGCAGCTTAAGGGGCTACGAGCAGTACTTC CASSLRGYEQYF - TRBV7-9 - TRBJ2-7
TGTGCCAGCAGTGACCCGGGATATAATTCACCCCTCCACTTT CASSDPGYNSPLHF - TRBV28 - TRBJ1-6
TGTGCCAGCACAAAAAGGGGTACCTTACGGCCCTATGGCTACACCTTC CASTKRGTLRPYGYTF - TRBV28 - TRBJ1-2
TGTGCCAGCCGGGATTCGGGAAACACCATATATTTT CASRDSGNTIYF - TRBV9 once TRBJ1-3
TGTGCCAGCAGCCAAAGGAGTGGAAACACCATATATTTT CASSQRSGNTIYF - TRBV3-1/TRBV3-2 once TRBJ1-3
TGTGCCAGCAGTCCCTCCTATTACGGGTCTGAAGCTTTCTTT CASSPSYYGSEAFF - TRBV27 - TRBJ1-1
TGCGCCAGCAGCTTGGATCGACTAGCGGTAAACACCGGGGAGCTGTTTTTT CASSLDRLAVNTGELFF TRBD2 TRBV5-1 - TRBJ2-2
TGTGCCAGCAGTTTACGCTCTGGGGCCAACGTCCTGACTTTC CASSLRSGANVLTF - TRBV28 - TRBJ2-6
TGTGCCAGCAGTGAAATTCGACCGGGACAGGGACAGCCCCAGCATTTT CASSEIRPGQGQPQHF TRBD1 TRBV2 - TRBJ1-5
TGTGCCAGCAGTGAAGTAGCGGGGTACGAGCAGTACTTC CASSEVAGYEQYF TRBD2 TRBV6-1 - TRBJ2-7
TGTGCCAGCAGCCCCGCTAGCGGGTTCAACACCGGGGAGCTGTTTTTT CASSPASGFNTGELFF TRBD2 TRBV7-3 - TRBJ2-2